The clone carrying this TCR beta chain appeared many times. This sample is part of a study of T cells in Graves' hyperthyroidism and ophthalmopathy. There were TCR beta CDR3 regions amplified from RNA transcripts. Primed by the HTBI set, a first-round RT-PCR was run on the TCR CDR3. TCRdb reanalysed the multiplex PCR reads using MiXCR and keeps one entry per CDR3 protein. The table has around 540,000 distinct CDR3 sequences, approximately 44% seen once; the top ten hold 8.2%. The TCR originated in a young woman with Graves' hyperthyroidism. Sequencing was carried out using peripheral blood or thyroid tissue (not recorded which).

The CDR3 loop is CASSGHDGAEAFF. CDR3 coding DNA: TGTGCCAGCAGCGGACACGATGGGGCTGAAGCTTTCTTT. The chain joins TRBV7-9 to TRBJ1-1, with D possibly TRBD1 on 5 matching bases. CDR1 is SEHNR, CDR2 FQNEAQ, per germline (reference sequence). The CDR3 contains 13 residues. Trimming left V 5 bases short and J 6 bases short, with 13 bases between.